The clone carrying this T cell receptor (beta chain) was counted a single time. Between the trimmed V and J ends, which lost 1 base and 4 bases, there was a span of 17 bases. From germline, CDR1 is SGHDN and CDR2 FVKESK. The CDR3 covers 17 residues. The method was immunoSEQ multiplex PCR; TCRdb's version includes in-frame clones alone and lacks a portion of them. The table includes roughly 170,000 clones, approximately 90% detected once. The data derive from a study of T cell responses to AZD1222 COVID-19 vaccine. The V and J genes are TRBV14 and TRBJ1-3; possible D gene TRBD1, 5 bases. This material consisted of peripheral blood, taken on day 0 of AZD1222 vaccination. The clonotype originates from an adult in good health. CDR3 region: CASSQGGGTLAGNTIYF. The DNA of the CDR3 is TGTGCCAGCAGCCAAGGGGGCGGCACCCTTGCCGGAAACACCATATATTTT.